This TCR beta chain derives from a study of cytomegalovirus exposure and HLA in healthy donors. Study-wide background: Out of about 170 million T cells, an earlier analysis found around 120 million unique TCR beta sequences in total.

This clone has a handful of counts. Its antigen is currently unknown. Regarding the study as a whole: Earlier analysis looked at TCR beta V segments, and most were productive about 90% or about 30% of the time.

PCR was performed using 60 Vbeta and 13 Jbeta primers. The data were produced by immunoSEQ multiplex PCR, yet TCRdb's version contains in-frame clones alone and is incomplete. Among some 200,000 clones listed, about 80% were seen once. CDR1 is LNHDA and CDR2 is SQIVND in the germline V gene (reference sequence). The CDR3 spans 14 residues. Trimming removed 2 bases from V and 0 bases from J, with 4 bases in between. This chain connects TRBV19 to TRBJ2-2; no reliable D call. The source is a boy aged 5-17 years in good health and CMV-seronegative. The sequencing sample was made of PBMCs. CDR3 residues: CASSISANTGELFF. The CDR3 nucleotides are TGTGCCAGTAGTATAAGCGCGAACACCGGGGAGCTGTTTTTT.